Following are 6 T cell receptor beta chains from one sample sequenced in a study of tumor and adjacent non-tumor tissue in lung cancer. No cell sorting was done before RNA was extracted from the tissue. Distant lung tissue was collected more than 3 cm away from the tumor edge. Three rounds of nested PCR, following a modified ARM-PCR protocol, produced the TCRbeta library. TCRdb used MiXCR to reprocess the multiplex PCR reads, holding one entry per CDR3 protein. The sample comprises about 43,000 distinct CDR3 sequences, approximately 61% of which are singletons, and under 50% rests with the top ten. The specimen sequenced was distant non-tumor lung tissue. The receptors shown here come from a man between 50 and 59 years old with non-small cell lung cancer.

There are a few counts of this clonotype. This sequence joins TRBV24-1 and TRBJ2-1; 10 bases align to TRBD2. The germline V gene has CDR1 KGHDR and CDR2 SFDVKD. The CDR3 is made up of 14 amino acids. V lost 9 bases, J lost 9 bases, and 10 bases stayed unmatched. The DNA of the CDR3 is TGTGCCACCCAAGCAAGCGGGGGGGCTGGTGAGCAGTTCTTC. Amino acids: CATQASGGAGEQFF.

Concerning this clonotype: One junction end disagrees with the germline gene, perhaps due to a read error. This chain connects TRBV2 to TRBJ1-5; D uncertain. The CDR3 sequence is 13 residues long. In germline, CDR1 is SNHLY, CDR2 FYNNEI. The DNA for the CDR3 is TGTGTCAGCAGTGAACGCGAGTATCAGCCCCAGCATTTT. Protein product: CVSSEREYQPQHF.

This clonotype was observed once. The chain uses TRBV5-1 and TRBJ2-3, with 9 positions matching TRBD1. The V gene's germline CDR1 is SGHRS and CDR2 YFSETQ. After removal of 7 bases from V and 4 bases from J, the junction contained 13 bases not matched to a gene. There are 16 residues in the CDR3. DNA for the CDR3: TGCGCCAGCCGCCCGGAACAGGGGGCCAGCGCAGATACGCAGTATTTT. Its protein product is CASRPEQGASADTQYF.

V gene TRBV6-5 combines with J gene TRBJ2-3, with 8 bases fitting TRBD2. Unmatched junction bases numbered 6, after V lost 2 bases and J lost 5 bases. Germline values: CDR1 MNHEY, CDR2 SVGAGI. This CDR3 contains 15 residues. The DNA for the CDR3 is TGTGCCAGCAGTTACACTAACGGGGGGGTAGATACGCAGTATTTT. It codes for CASSYTNGGVDTQYF.

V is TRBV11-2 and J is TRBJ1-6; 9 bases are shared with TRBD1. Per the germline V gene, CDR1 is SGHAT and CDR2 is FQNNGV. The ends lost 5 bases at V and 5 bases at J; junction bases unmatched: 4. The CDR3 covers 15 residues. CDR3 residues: CASSPDRGHNSPLHF. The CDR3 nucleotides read TGTGCCAGCAGCCCGGACAGGGGCCATAATTCACCCCTCCACTTT.

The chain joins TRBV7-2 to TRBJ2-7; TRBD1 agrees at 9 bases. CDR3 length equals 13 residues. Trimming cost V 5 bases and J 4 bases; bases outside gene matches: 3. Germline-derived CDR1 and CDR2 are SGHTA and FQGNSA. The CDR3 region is CASSVGQGYEQYF. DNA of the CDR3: TGTGCCAGCAGCGTCGGACAGGGGTACGAGCAGTACTTC.